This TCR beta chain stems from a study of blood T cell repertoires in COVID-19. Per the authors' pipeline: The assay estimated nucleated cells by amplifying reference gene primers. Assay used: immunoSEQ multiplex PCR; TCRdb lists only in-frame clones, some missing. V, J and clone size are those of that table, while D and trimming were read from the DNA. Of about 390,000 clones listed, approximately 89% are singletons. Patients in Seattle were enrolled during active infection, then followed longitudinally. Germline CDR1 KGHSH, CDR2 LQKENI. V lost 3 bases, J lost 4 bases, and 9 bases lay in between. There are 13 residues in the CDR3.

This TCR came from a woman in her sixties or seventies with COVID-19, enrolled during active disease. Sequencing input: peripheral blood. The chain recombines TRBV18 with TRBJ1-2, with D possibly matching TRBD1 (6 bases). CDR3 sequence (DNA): TGTGCCAGCTCACCGGACAGTCGCTATGGCTACACCTTC. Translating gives CASSPDSRYGYTF.